These 13 T cell receptor beta chains originate from one sample sequenced in a study of cytomegalovirus exposure and HLA in healthy donors. PCR involved 60 Vbeta and 13 Jbeta primers. Only in-frame clones appear in the TCRdb table, and some are missing; sequencing was by immunoSEQ multiplex PCR. The sample holds over 45,000 clones, approximately 80% seen once. The sample was PBMCs. All receptors derive from a female donor in good health and CMV-seronegative.

This chain connects TRBV6-1 to TRBJ2-1; 7 bases agree with TRBD1. Germline loops: CDR1 MNHNS, CDR2 SASEGT. The V and J ends lost 4 bases and 7 bases, in that order; junction bases with no gene match: 7. CDR3 length: 14 amino acids. DNA for the CDR3: TGTGCCAGCAGTGGAGGACAGGTTGCGAATGAGCAGTTCTTC. Protein sequence: CASSGGQVANEQFF.

V is TRBV4-1 and J is TRBJ2-7; 9 bases align to TRBD2. Germline CDR1 and CDR2: MGHRA and YSYEKL. This CDR3 region has 15 residues. With V trimmed by 3 bases and J by 7 bases, 10 bases remained unmatched. The CDR3 bases are TGCGCCAGCAGCCAGGAGGGACTAGCTCTTTGGGAGCAGTACTTC. This encodes CASSQEGLALWEQYF.

The chain recombines TRBV18 with TRBJ2-1, with 8 bases matching TRBD1. The CDR3 consists of 15 residues. Losses at the gene ends were 3 bases for V and 5 bases for J; bases not matched to a gene: 6. CDR1 and CDR2 (germline): KGHSH, LQKENI. The CDR3 protein is CASSPRTGWNNEQFF. CDR3 bases: TGTGCCAGCTCACCCCGGACAGGGTGGAACAATGAGCAGTTCTTC.

This clone appeared a single time. V gene TRBV15 combines with J gene TRBJ1-1; D unresolved. Trimming took 3 bases from V and 0 from J, leaving 11 bases between them. The germline gives CDR1 LNHNV, CDR2 YYDKDF (reference sequence). CDR3 size: 15 residues. DNA for the CDR3: TGTGCCACCAGCAGTAACCGGGTCTTGAACACTGAAGCTTTCTTT. Its protein product is CATSSNRVLNTEAFF.

The V and J genes are TRBV19 and TRBJ1-1, with 9 nucleotides matching TRBD1. Trimming took 4 bases from V and 4 from J; bases not matched to a gene: 13. The CDR3 sequence is 17 residues long. Germline CDR1 and CDR2: LNHDA and SQIVND (reference sequence). Here the CDR3 reads CASSTGPGTGTATEAFF. In DNA, the CDR3 is TGTGCCAGTAGTACGGGTCCCGGGACAGGGACGGCCACTGAAGCTTTCTTT.

The chain uses TRBV28 and TRBJ1-2, with D possibly being TRBD1 (5 bases). CDR3 length equals 12 residues. Trimming removed 10 bases from V and 3 bases from J, with 12 bases in between. Germline CDR1 MDHEN, CDR2 SYDVKM. CDR3 region: CATTRADYGYTF. CDR3 DNA: TGTGCCACTACCAGGGCGGACTATGGCTACACCTTC.

CDR3 residues: CASSHLESPVNYGYTF. In DNA, the CDR3 is TGCGCCAGCAGTCACCTAGAGAGTCCAGTTAACTATGGCTACACCTTC. This sequence joins TRBV23-1 and TRBJ1-2; D is unresolved. TRBV23-1 is noted as an ORF with a role that remains uncertain. V lost 3 bases and J 1 base, leaving 15 bases between the germline ends. The CDR3 consists of 16 residues.

This rearrangement joins TRBV16 to TRBJ2-1; 10 bases line up with TRBD2. V shed 4 bases and J 3 bases; nucleotides not matched to a gene: 6. The length of the CDR3 is 16 residues. Germline CDR1 is KGHSY and CDR2 is FQNENV. The CDR3 coding sequence is TGTGCCAGCAGCCGTCGGCTAGCGGGGGACTACAATGAGCAGTTCTTC. This encodes CASSRRLAGDYNEQFF.

V usage is TRBV5-1 and J usage is TRBJ1-2; D uncertain. The CDR3 runs 14 residues. Between the trimmed V and J ends, which lost 1 base and 1 base, there was a span of 8 bases. Per germline, CDR1 SGHRS and CDR2 YFSETQ. The CDR3 loop reads CASSLQMFNYGYTF. In DNA, the CDR3 is TGCGCCAGCAGCTTGCAGATGTTTAACTATGGCTACACCTTC.

V is TRBV5-1 and J is TRBJ1-4, with 8 positions matching TRBD1. The CDR3 totals 14 residues. The germline gives CDR1 SGHRS, CDR2 YFSETQ. J gave up 5 bases and V 7 bases, and 7 bases lay outside the gene matches. CDR3: CASQSGTGNEKLFF. DNA for the CDR3: TGCGCCAGCCAATCCGGGACAGGCAATGAAAAACTGTTTTTT. Full variable domain (remainder filled in from reference TRBV5-1 and TRBJ1-4): KAGVTQTPRYLIKTRGQQVTLSCSPISGHRSVSWYQQTPGQGLQFLFEYFSETQRNKGNFPGRFSGRQFSNSRSEMNVSTLELGDSALYLCASQSGTGNEKLFFGSGTQLSVL.

V gene TRBV19 combines with J gene TRBJ2-5; 12 nucleotides match TRBD1. The CDR3 is 15 amino acids. J was trimmed by 11 bases and V by 5 bases; bases with no gene match: 12. Germline V CDR1 and CDR2: LNHDA, SQIVND (reference sequence). For the CDR3, the DNA is TGTGCCAGTAGTTCGCCGGGACAGGGGGCGCGTGAGCAGTACTTC. It yields the protein CASSSPGQGAREQYF.

This rearrangement joins TRBV6-5 to TRBJ1-2, with 7 bases lining up with TRBD1. Germline V gene data show CDR1 as MNHEY and CDR2 as SVGAGI. The CDR3 runs to 13 residues. Unmatched junction bases numbered 7, after V lost 6 bases and J lost 6 bases. The CDR3 sequence: CASSPYRGHGYTF. The CDR3 DNA sequence: TGTGCCAGCAGCCCTTACAGGGGCCATGGCTACACCTTC.

The rearrangement uses TRBV6-1 and TRBJ1-1; perhaps TRBD1 as D (6 bases). V was trimmed by 10 bases and J by 5 bases, leaving 17 bases between them. The germline gives CDR1 MNHNS, CDR2 SASEGT. The CDR3 runs 13 residues. CDR3 sequence reads: CAILGAKGTEAFF. The CDR3 region has the DNA TGTGCCATCCTGGGGGCCAAGGGGACTGAAGCTTTCTTT.